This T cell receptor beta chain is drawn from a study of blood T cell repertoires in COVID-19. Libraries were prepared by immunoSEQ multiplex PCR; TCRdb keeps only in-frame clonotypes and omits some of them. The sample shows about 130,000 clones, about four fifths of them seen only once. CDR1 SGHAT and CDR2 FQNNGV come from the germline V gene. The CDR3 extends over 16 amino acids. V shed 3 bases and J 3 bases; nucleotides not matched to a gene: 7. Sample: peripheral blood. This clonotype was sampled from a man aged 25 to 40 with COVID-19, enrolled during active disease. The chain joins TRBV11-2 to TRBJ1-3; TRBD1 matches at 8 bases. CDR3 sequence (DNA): TGTGCCAGCAGCTTGGGGGAAACAGGGGGTGGAAACACCATATATTTT. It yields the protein CASSLGETGGGNTIYF. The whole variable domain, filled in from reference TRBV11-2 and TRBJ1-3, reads EAGVAQSPRYKIIEKRQSVAFWCNPISGHATLYWYQQILGQGPKLLIQFQNNGVVDDSQLPKDRFSAERLKGVDSTLKIQPAKLEDSAVYLCASSLGETGGGNTIYFGEGSWLTVV.